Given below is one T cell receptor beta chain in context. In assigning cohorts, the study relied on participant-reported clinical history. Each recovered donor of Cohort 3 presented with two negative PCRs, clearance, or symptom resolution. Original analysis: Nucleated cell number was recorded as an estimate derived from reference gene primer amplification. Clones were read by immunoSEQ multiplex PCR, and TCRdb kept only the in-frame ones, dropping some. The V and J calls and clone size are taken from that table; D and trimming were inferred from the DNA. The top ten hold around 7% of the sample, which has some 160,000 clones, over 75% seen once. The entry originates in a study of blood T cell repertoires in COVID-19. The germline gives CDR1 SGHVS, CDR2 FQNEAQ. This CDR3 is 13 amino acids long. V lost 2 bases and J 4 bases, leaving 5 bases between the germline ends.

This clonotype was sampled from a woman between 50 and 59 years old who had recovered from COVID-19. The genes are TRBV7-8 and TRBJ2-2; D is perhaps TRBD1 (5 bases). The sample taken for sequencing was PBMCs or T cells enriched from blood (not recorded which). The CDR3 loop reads CASSLQGTGELFF. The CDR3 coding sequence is TGTGCCAGCAGCTTACAGGGCACCGGGGAGCTGTTTTTT.